Shown below are 18 T cell receptor beta chains from a single sample sequenced in a study of identical twins. Each CDR3 protein is one row after TCRdb ran MiXCR on the 5' RACE reads. Counted here are around 230,000 distinct CDR3 sequences, 5% to 7% occurring once; the ten biggest clones make up more than 14%. This same sample was also part of a study on T cells expressing NK-cell markers.

The sample comprised CD8+ T cells sorted from blood. Receptors were obtained from a woman aged 18-29 years in good health.

This sequence joins TRBV27 and TRBJ1-4; D is possibly TRBD1 (6 bases). This CDR3 has 16 residues. Germline loops: CDR1 MNHEY, CDR2 SMNVEV (reference sequence). Trimming shortened V by 10 bases and J by 0 bases, and 18 bases separated the two germline ends. CDR3 in DNA: TGTGCCACCGTCAGGGGCAGCTCTGCAACTAATGAAAAACTGTTTTTT. Amino acid sequence: CATVRGSSATNEKLFF.

This clonotype was seen a few times. This sequence joins TRBV20-1 and TRBJ1-2, with D uncertain. Trimming cost V 4 bases and J 2 bases, with 5 bases left between them. CDR3 length: 11 residues. The germline V gene has CDR1 DFQATT and CDR2 SNEGSKA (reference sequence). The CDR3 protein is CSAMENYGYTF. In nucleotides, the CDR3 is TGCAGTGCTATGGAGAACTATGGCTACACCTTC.

This clonotype was counted only a few times. The V call is TRBV20-1, the J call TRBJ2-1; unclear D gene. With 3 bases removed from V and 5 bases from J, the gap between germline ends came to 5 bases. The CDR3 runs 11 residues. CDR1 and CDR2 (germline): DFQATT, SNEGSKA (reference sequence). The CDR3 loop reads CSARKDNEQFF. The DNA for the CDR3 is TGCAGTGCTAGGAAAGACAATGAGCAGTTCTTC.

The chain combines TRBV27 with TRBJ2-4; 10 nucleotides align to TRBD2. Germline assignment: CDR1 MNHEY and CDR2 SMNVEV (reference sequence). The CDR3 length is 14 residues. With V trimmed by 7 bases and J by 10 bases, 10 bases remained unmatched. The CDR3 DNA reads TGTGCCAGCACCCGGCTAGCGGGAGATGGTATTCAGTACTTC. Translated: CASTRLAGDGIQYF.

The chain joins TRBV5-6 to TRBJ2-3; 8 nucleotides align to TRBD1. Per the germline V gene, CDR1 is SGHDT and CDR2 is YYEEEE. V dropped 0 bases and J dropped 10; count of bases not matched to a gene: 1. The CDR3 spans 12 residues. The CDR3 DNA is TGTGCCAGCAGCTTGGAACAGGGGGCGCAGTATTTT. Translation: CASSLEQGAQYF.

The chain uses TRBV7-9 and TRBJ2-1; a possible D gene is TRBD1 (5 bases). The CDR3 has 17 amino acids. V lost 4 bases and J lost 6, with 22 bases in between. In germline, CDR1 is SEHNR, CDR2 FQNEAQ (reference sequence). DNA of the CDR3: TGTGCCAGCAGCTCAGGTTCGACGACAGCCCGCGGCAATGAGCAGTTCTTC. Encoded protein: CASSSGSTTARGNEQFF.

This chain connects TRBV5-1 to TRBJ1-2, with TRBD1 identical over 7 bases. V lost 4 bases, J lost 5 bases, and 11 bases stayed unmatched. This CDR3 has 15 amino acids. Germline loops: CDR1 SGHRS, CDR2 YFSETQ. In DNA form, the CDR3 reads TGCGCCAGCAGCGGGGGACAGCGCCCTCCTTATGGCTACACCTTC. This translates into CASSGGQRPPYGYTF.

This clonotype was seen repeatedly, ten times or more. This rearrangement joins TRBV7-8 to TRBJ2-2; possible D gene TRBD1, 6 bases. The CDR3 has 18 amino acids. V was trimmed by 4 bases and J by 4 bases, leaving 22 bases between them. CDR1 is SGHVS and CDR2 is FQNEAQ in the germline V gene. CDR3 sequence reads: CASSSDKTGQMSTGELFF. The CDR3, as DNA: TGTGCCAGCAGCTCCGACAAGACAGGCCAAATGAGCACCGGGGAGCTGTTTTTT.

This clonotype was seen ten or more times. The rearrangement links TRBV29-1 to TRBJ2-7; either TRBD1 or TRBD2 may supply D (5 bases each). This CDR3 spans 14 amino acids. The germline V and J ends were trimmed by 5 bases and 4 bases, with 18 bases remaining between them. Germline assignment: CDR1 SQVTM and CDR2 ANQGSEA. CDR3 residues: CSVRPWGKGYEQYF. The CDR3 nucleotides read TGCAGCGTTAGGCCGTGGGGGAAGGGGTACGAGCAGTACTTC.

In the case of this clonotype: It may be a read error: a sequence one base away is much more abundant. The chain recombines TRBV12-3 or TRBV12-4 with TRBJ2-1, with unresolved D. V lost 4 bases and J 8 bases, leaving 15 bases between the germline ends. This CDR3 has 14 residues. As DNA, the CDR3 is TGTGCCAGCAGTTCGAATACCCTCATTTATGAGCAGTTCTTC. Protein: CASSSNTLIYEQFF.

In its sample, this clonotype was seen a few times. This chain joins TRBV7-8 and TRBJ2-3; the match to TRBD2 covers 10 bases. V trimming: 2 bases; J trimming: 2 bases; junction bases outside the gene matches: 13. CDR1 and CDR2 from the germline V gene are SGHVS and FQNEAQ. This CDR3 comprises 19 residues. CDR3 nucleotide sequence: TGTGCCAGCAGCTTACCAGCTAGCGGGAGCGCCGGGCCCACAGATACGCAGTATTTT. Translation gives CASSLPASGSAGPTDTQYF.

This clonotype occurred many times. The chain recombines TRBV12-3 or TRBV12-4 with TRBJ2-7; D unresolved. The CDR3 totals 11 residues. V lost 3 bases and J 5 bases, leaving 5 bases between the germline ends. The CDR3 nucleotides are TGTGCCAGCAGTTTTGATAACGAGCAGTACTTC. Protein product: CASSFDNEQYF.

The CDR3, as DNA: TGTGCCAGCATCCCTATCGACGGGGCACAAGAGACCCAGTACTTC. Protein product: CASIPIDGAQETQYF. The V gene is TRBV3-1, the J gene TRBJ2-5; either TRBD1 or TRBD2 may supply D (5 bases each). Trimming cost V 7 bases and J 2 bases, with 17 bases left between them. CDR1 is LGHDT and CDR2 is YNNKEL in the germline V gene (reference sequence). The CDR3 is 15 residues long.

This clonotype was seen at least ten times. The CDR3 region has the DNA TGTGCCAGCACCTTGGAGGGATCGGCCTCAAACTATGGCTACACCTTC. Amino acids: CASTLEGSASNYGYTF. The J gene is TRBJ1-2, the V gene TRBV12-3 or TRBV12-4, with D unresolved. The CDR3 totals 16 residues. Trimming left V 7 bases short and J 2 bases short, with 20 bases between.

The rearrangement links TRBV7-9 to TRBJ2-5; D is perhaps TRBD1 or TRBD2 (6 bases each). The germline V gene has CDR1 SEHNR and CDR2 FQNEAQ (reference sequence). V was trimmed by 3 bases and J by 3 bases, leaving 14 bases between them. The length of the CDR3 is 15 residues. The CDR3 region is CASSFLEGGKETQYF. As DNA, the CDR3 is TGTGCCAGCAGCTTTCTTGAGGGGGGCAAAGAGACCCAGTACTTC.

This clonotype showed up just a few times. The V call is TRBV11-2, the J call TRBJ2-3; D is undetermined. The CDR3 runs 16 residues. V dropped 5 bases and J dropped 0 bases, with 15 bases sitting between them. The V gene's germline CDR1 is SGHAT and CDR2 FQNNGV. As DNA, the CDR3 is TGTGCCAGCAGCCCGGACGGGTTTACTAGCACAGATACGCAGTATTTT. Amino acids: CASSPDGFTSTDTQYF.

This clonotype was counted at least ten times. This chain links TRBV7-9 with TRBJ2-7; TRBD2 might be the D (5 bases). The CDR3 is made up of 17 amino acids. The V end was cut by 1 base, the J end by 7 bases, with 23 bases between. Germline V gene sequence: CDR1 SEHNR, CDR2 FQNEAQ (reference sequence). CDR3: CASSLGGSSPPSGEQYF. Written as DNA, the CDR3 is TGTGCCAGCAGCTTAGGCGGGTCCTCTCCCCCGTCCGGAGAGCAGTACTTC.

This clonotype turned up a few times. The chain links TRBV6-2 or TRBV6-3 to TRBJ1-2; unclear D gene. Trimming took off 5 bases at V and 8 bases at J, with 21 bases between the two ends. The CDR3 runs to 15 residues. Germline V lookup: CDR1 MNHEY, CDR2 SVGEGT. The CDR3 loop is CASSERQAMWEGYTF. The DNA of the CDR3 is TGTGCCAGCAGTGAGCGCCAGGCGATGTGGGAAGGCTACACCTTC.